These T cell receptor beta chains were read from a single sample in a study of technical replicates of blood from several donors. Profiling relied on immunoSEQ multiplex PCR, and the TCRdb table lists in-frame clones only, not all of them. The sample consists of under 80,000 clones, 89% of them appearing once. Sequences were obtained from PBMCs. The receptors derive from a human donor in good health. Some clones in this sample may be carry-over from other donors' samples. Both conserved end residues are part of each CDR3. The order of the fields is J gene, V gene, clone size, D gene, CDR3 DNA, CDR3 protein. The D gene is left open where the match is weak. The size entry is marked missing in some rows and otherwise reads once, few, many or a size class.

>TRBJ2-7|TRBV7-3|.|TRBD2
TGTGCCAGCAGCCCTAATAAGAGGAAGCGGGGTAGCGAGCAGTACTTC
CASSPNKRKRGSEQYF
>TRBJ1-1|TRBV5-6|.|.
TGTGCCAGCAGCTTGGACTCTGAAGCTTTCTTT
CASSLDSEAFF
>TRBJ2-3|TRBV27|.|TRBD2
TGTGCCAGCAGTGCCGGCGCTTACGGGGGGACTAGCACAGATACGCAGTATTTT
CASSAGAYGGTSTDTQYF
>TRBJ2-1|TRBV7-6|.|TRBD2
TGTGCCAGCAGCTTCTTGGCCGGGCCTAGCGGGAGGAATGAGCAGTTCTTC
CASSFLAGPSGRNEQFF
>TRBJ1-1|TRBV19|.|.
TGTGCCAGTAGTATGGGAGGTTTGGGTGGCACTGAAGCTTTCTTT
CASSMGGLGGTEAFF
>TRBJ1-5|TRBV2|.|.
TGTGCCAGCAATACGAATGGGGCGAGACAGCCCCAGCATTTT
CASNTNGARQPQHF
>TRBJ1-1|TRBV4-1|.|TRBD1
TGCGCCAGCAGCCAGCGACAGGGAGGCACTGAAGCTTTCTTT
CASSQRQGGTEAFF
>TRBJ1-3|TRBV7-2|.|.
TGTGCCAGCAGCTTAGGGTTAAGTGGCAGCTCTGGAAACACCATATATTTT
CASSLGLSGSSGNTIYF
>TRBJ2-1|TRBV7-6|.|TRBD2
TGTGCCAGCAGCCCGCGGACTAGCCGGGATGAGCAGTTCTTC
CASSPRTSRDEQFF
>TRBJ1-1|TRBV9|few|TRBD1
TGTGCCAGCAGCGCCCGGACAGGGACTAACACTGAAGCTTTCTTT
CASSARTGTNTEAFF
>TRBJ2-7|TRBV6-1|few|.
TGTGCCAGCAGGGTGGGAGCAGGAGGATTTTACGAGCAGTACTTC
CASRVGAGGFYEQYF
>TRBJ2-1|TRBV27|.|.
TGTGCCAGCAGTACTCCTCTCGGAGCGGAATACAATGAGCAGTTCTTC
CASSTPLGAEYNEQFF
>TRBJ2-7|TRBV27|.|TRBD1
TGTGCCAGCAGTTTTTCAGGGGGCGCCACCTACGAGCAGTACTTC
CASSFSGGATYEQYF
>TRBJ1-2|TRBV5-5|.|.
TGTGCCAGCAGCCTCCTGGGGGCCGTAAACTATGGCTACACCTTC
CASSLLGAVNYGYTF
>TRBJ2-7|TRBV11-2|.|.
TGTGCCAGCAGGACTGGGAGCTCCTACGAGCAGTACTTC
CASRTGSSYEQYF
>TRBJ2-3|TRBV6-5|.|.
TGTGCCAGCAGGGAAGGGACTCAAGATACGCAGTATTTT
CASREGTQDTQYF
>TRBJ1-2|TRBV30|.|.
TGTGCCTGGAGCCGCCGGGGAGTGGACTATGGCTACACCTTC
CAWSRRGVDYGYTF
>TRBJ2-5|TRBV5-6|.|TRBD2
TGTGCCAGCAGCTTTTGGACTAGCGGGGGCCCCCAGGCCCAGTACTTC
CASSFWTSGGPQAQYF
>TRBJ2-3|TRBV7-3|.|TRBD2
TGTGCCAGCAGCTTCGGGGCGCGGGGGGCAACGACGCAGTATTTT
CASSFGARGATTQYF
>TRBJ1-1|TRBV7-9|.|.
TGTGCCAGCAGCTGGGGAGGGACTGAAGCTTTCTTT
CASSWGGTEAFF
>TRBJ2-1|TRBV9|once|TRBD1
TGTGCCAGCAGCCTTGGGACAGTCTCCTACAATGAGCAGTTCTTC
CASSLGTVSYNEQFF
>TRBJ2-7|TRBV6-1|.|.
TGTGCCAGCAGTCACCGGGAGTTTTACGAGCAGTACTTC
CASSHREFYEQYF
>TRBJ2-3|TRBV5-6|.|TRBD2
TGTGCCAGCAGCGCCCTGAGGACTAGCGGACGCACAGATACGCAGTATTTT
CASSALRTSGRTDTQYF
>TRBJ2-7|TRBV7-2|.|TRBD1
TGTGCCAGCAGCCTTTCGGGACAGGGTTACGAGCAGTACTTC
CASSLSGQGYEQYF
>TRBJ1-1|TRBV7-9|.|TRBD1
TGTGCCAGCAGCCGGGTACAGGGGATAAACACTGAAGCTTTCTTT
CASSRVQGINTEAFF
>TRBJ2-3|TRBV5-1|.|TRBD2
TGCGCCAGCAGCTTGTCCCCTAGCGGGAGACTAACCTCCACAGATACGCAGTATTTT
CASSLSPSGRLTSTDTQYF
>TRBJ2-3|TRBV27|.|.
TGTGCCAGCTCTGACAGGCCCACAGATACGCAGTATTTT
CASSDRPTDTQYF
>TRBJ1-2|TRBV30|.|.
TGTGCCTGGAGTGTTGGGGAGGGGATTGGCTACACCTTC
CAWSVGEGIGYTF
>TRBJ2-2|TRBV9|once|.
TGTGCCAGCAGCCCCCGGCGGGTGGGTTCGGGGGAGCTGTTTTTT
CASSPRRVGSGELFF
>TRBJ1-5|TRBV5-3|.|.
TGTGCCAGAAGCTTGTGCCAGAGGAGCCAGCCCCAGCATTTT
CARSLCQRSQPQHF
>TRBJ2-7|TRBV7-2|.|.
TGTGCCAGCAGCTTAGTCGTTACTGGGCGCGAGCAGTACTTC
CASSLVVTGREQYF
>TRBJ1-1|TRBV9|.|.
TGTGCCAGCAGCCCCGGGGGGACCTCCCATGAAGCTTTCTTT
CASSPGGTSHEAFF
>TRBJ2-7|TRBV7-3|few|.
TGTGCCAGCAGCTTATACACAGACGCCTCCTACGAGCAGTACTTC
CASSLYTDASYEQYF
>TRBJ2-3|TRBV19|.|TRBD2
TGTGCCAGTAGGGGCGGGGGATTTGTTGATACGCAGTATTTT
CASRGGGFVDTQYF
>TRBJ2-7|TRBV10-3|.|.
TGTGCCATCAGTTTCGGGACAATATACGAGCAGTACTTC
CAISFGTIYEQYF
>TRBJ1-6|TRBV6-5|.|.
TGTGCCAGCAGTAGCGCGGGTGGGGTATCACCCCTCCACTTT
CASSSAGGVSPLHF
>TRBJ2-5|TRBV9|.|.
TGTGCCAGCAGCACCCGGGGGACGATCGTTGAGACCCAGTACTTC
CASSTRGTIVETQYF
>TRBJ2-7|TRBV11-2|.|TRBD2
TGTGCCAGCAGCCCAGCGGGAGCTATGAACGAGCAGTACTTC
CASSPAGAMNEQYF
>TRBJ2-3|TRBV7-3|.|.
TGTGCCAGCAGCTCGATGGGCGGGGAGACAGATACGCAGTATTTT
CASSSMGGETDTQYF
>TRBJ2-2|TRBV29-1|.|.
TGCAGCGGGGGCCATCACACCGGGGAGCTGTTTTTT
CSGGHHTGELFF
>TRBJ2-3|TRBV19|.|.
TGTGCCAGTTCTCAGGGACGGGGACACACAGATACGCAGTATTTT
CASSQGRGHTDTQYF
>TRBJ2-7|TRBV7-9|.|.
TGTGCCAGCAGCTCCACCCGGTTGGTCGGGCAGTACTTC
CASSSTRLVGQYF
>TRBJ1-2|TRBV4-3|.|.
TGCGCCAGCAGCCAGGGCGACAGGGGCTACACCTTC
CASSQGDRGYTF
>TRBJ2-5|TRBV5-1|.|.
TGCGCCAGCAGCTCCCATCAAGAGACCCAGTACTTC
CASSSHQETQYF
>TRBJ2-5|TRBV5-5|.|.
TGTGCCAGCAGCTTCGTACAAGAGACCCAGTACTTC
CASSFVQETQYF
>TRBJ2-1|TRBV11-2|.|TRBD2
TGTGCCAGCAGCTTCAAGGGACTAGCGGGATTGTCCTCCTACAATGAGCAGTTCTTC
CASSFKGLAGLSSYNEQFF
>TRBJ1-4|TRBV2|.|.
TGTGCCAGCAGTGAAGGAGACAGATTAAATGAAAAACTGTTTTTT
CASSEGDRLNEKLFF
>TRBJ1-2|TRBV20-1|.|.
TGCAGTGTGACGGGGGTCTATGGCTACACCTTC
CSVTGVYGYTF
>TRBJ1-4|TRBV7-9|.|.
TGTGCCAGCAGCTTATGGCTTGAAAAACTGTTTTTT
CASSLWLEKLFF
>TRBJ1-1|TRBV5-1|.|.
TGCGCCAGCAGCCCCGGGACATCCATGAACACTGAAGCTTTCTTT
CASSPGTSMNTEAFF
>TRBJ2-2|TRBV30|.|.
TGTGCCTGGAACCTTGGGATGGAGGGGCGCGGGGAGCTGTTTTTT
CAWNLGMEGRGELFF
>TRBJ1-1|TRBV19|.|.
TGTGCCAGTAGTCCCACAGGGTTTCAATCTGAAGCTTTCTTT
CASSPTGFQSEAFF